Following are 17 T cell receptor beta chains from one sample sequenced in a study of post-analysis software for immune sequencing data. Their antigens remain unidentified. Broader study findings: Included in a set of roughly five TRBV segments more frequent in patients than controls were TRBV5-6, TRBV5-1 and TRBV20-1.

Included in the TCR beta cDNA libraries were unique molecular identifiers. TCRdb reprocessed the PCR reads with MiXCR, giving one entry per CDR3 protein. In the table there are 750,000 to 950,000 distinct CDR3 sequences, roughly 46% of which are singletons. The sample taken for sequencing was blood. These receptor sequences come from a girl between 5 and 17 years old with multiple sclerosis.

This clonotype has a handful of counts. This chain links TRBV20-1 with TRBJ2-5; D gene ambiguous. The V gene lost 1 base and the J gene lost 5 bases, with 5 bases spanning the gap. Germline loops: CDR1 DFQATT, CDR2 SNEGSKA (reference sequence). CDR3 length: 11 amino acids. The CDR3 bases are TGCAGTGCTAGAGCGCGGGAGACCCAGTACTTC. The encoded protein is CSARARETQYF.

V usage is TRBV9 and J usage is TRBJ1-2; TRBD1 agrees at 10 bases. Trimming at V came to 0 bases and at J to 4 bases, leaving 3 bases not matched to a gene. The CDR3 spans 15 residues. CDR1 and CDR2 from the germline V gene are SGDLS and YYNGEE. CDR3 nucleotide sequence: TGTGCCAGCAGCGTAGGTGGGACAGGGGCCTATGGCTACACCTTC. Encoded protein: CASSVGGTGAYGYTF.

The rearrangement links TRBV5-1 to TRBJ2-7; 7 bases map to TRBD2. Germline-derived CDR1 and CDR2 are SGHRS and YFSETQ. The J segment lost 5 bases and the V segment lost 0 bases, leaving 5 bases of the junction unmatched. The CDR3 contains 14 residues. In nucleotides, the CDR3 is TGCGCCAGCAGCTTGGGTCGGGAGGTCAACGAGCAGTACTTC. Its protein is CASSLGREVNEQYF.

This clonotype showed up just a few times. The V and J genes are TRBV28 and TRBJ1-5; the D is unclear. The CDR3 consists of 15 residues. Per germline, CDR1 MDHEN and CDR2 SYDVKM. The V end was cut by 6 bases, the J end by 3 bases, with 15 bases between. CDR3 region: CASSPGPGNNQPQHF. CDR3 DNA: TGTGCCAGCAGCCCGGGCCCCGGGAACAATCAGCCCCAGCATTTT.

The V gene is TRBV28, the J gene TRBJ2-5; 10 bases are shared with TRBD2. Germline V gene lookup returns CDR1 MDHEN and CDR2 SYDVKM. This CDR3 is built from 15 residues. With V trimmed by 3 bases and J by 2 bases, 3 bases remained unmatched. The CDR3 sequence: CASSLETSGQETQYF. CDR3 nucleotide sequence: TGTGCCAGCAGTTTGGAGACTAGCGGGCAAGAGACCCAGTACTTC.

In this sample, this clonotype turned up once. One junction end does not reproduce the germline sequence, and a read error may be involved. This chain uses TRBV9 with TRBJ2-1, with 13 bases identical to TRBD2. The CDR3 loop spans 17 amino acids. The V gene's germline CDR1 is SGDLS and CDR2 YYNGEE. CDR3 DNA sequence: TGTGCCAGCAGCCTCGAGACTAGCGGGAGGAGGGACAATGAGCAGTGCTTC. Protein sequence: CASSLETSGRRDNEQCF.

This chain uses TRBV3-1 with TRBJ1-1; 9 nucleotides align to TRBD1. Germline-derived CDR1 and CDR2 are LGHDT and YNNKEL (reference sequence). This CDR3 spans 14 amino acids. Germline trimming cut 4 bases from V and 4 bases from J; bases unmatched to any gene: 4. The CDR3 sequence: CASSRRDRATEAFF. The CDR3 DNA follows: TGTGCCAGCAGCCGACGGGACAGGGCCACTGAAGCTTTCTTT.

The rearrangement uses TRBV5-1 and TRBJ2-1, with 10 bases identical to TRBD2. CDR1 and CDR2 (germline): SGHRS, YFSETQ. J gave up 5 bases and V 6 bases, and 8 bases lay outside the gene matches. This CDR3 is built from 15 residues. This CDR3 is CASTKLAGLDNEQFF. In DNA form, the CDR3 reads TGCGCCAGCACAAAACTAGCGGGATTAGACAATGAGCAGTTCTTC.

V usage is TRBV6-2 or TRBV6-3 and J usage is TRBJ2-5; no clear D gene. The germline gives CDR1 MNHEY, CDR2 SVGEGT. With 6 bases removed from V and 0 bases from J, the gap between germline ends came to 11 bases. This CDR3 spans 14 amino acids. DNA of the CDR3: TGTGCCAGCAGCCGGCGAGGAAACCAAGAGACCCAGTACTTC. Protein product: CASSRRGNQETQYF.

This clonotype was counted a single time. The V and J genes are TRBV4-3 and TRBJ2-3; D not certain. This CDR3 comprises 14 residues. Trimming pared 4 bases from V and 6 bases from J, leaving 14 bases between. Germline CDR1 reads LGHNA; CDR2 reads YSLEER. In DNA form, the CDR3 reads TGCGCCAGCAGCCGATCCCGAACCGGGGATACGCAGTATTTT. This codes for CASSRSRTGDTQYF.

For the CDR3, the DNA is TGCAGTGCTAGGGGGCTAGCGGGAGGTGGTTACGAGCAGTACTTC. This translates into CSARGLAGGGYEQYF. The chain joins TRBV20-1 to TRBJ2-7, with TRBD2 matching 11 bases. The germline V gene encodes CDR1 DFQATT and CDR2 SNEGSKA (reference sequence). The CDR3 sequence is 15 residues long. Trimming took 3 bases from V and 4 from J; bases not matched to a gene: 8.

In this sample, this clonotype turned up a few times. In DNA form, the CDR3 reads TGTGCCAGCAGCATCGAAAGGACCTATGGCTACACCTTC. It encodes CASSIERTYGYTF. The chain carries TRBV7-2 and TRBJ1-2; D is ambiguous. Per the germline V gene, CDR1 is SGHTA and CDR2 is FQGNSA. The length of the CDR3 is 13 residues. With 5 bases removed from V and 4 bases from J, the gap between germline ends came to 11 bases. Drawing the rest from reference TRBV7-2 and TRBJ1-2, the complete variable domain is GAGVSQSPSNKVTEKGKDVELRCDPISGHTALYWYRQSLGQGLEFLIYFQGNSAPDKSGLPSDRFSAERTGGSVSTLTIQRTQQEDSAVYLCASSIERTYGYTFGSGTRLTVV.

This clonotype was seen a few times. J is TRBJ1-2 and V is TRBV7-9; no clear D. The germline CDR1 and CDR2 sequences are SEHNR and FQNEAQ (reference sequence). The CDR3 spans 14 residues. Trimming removed 0 bases from V and 4 bases from J, with 9 bases in between. The CDR3 nucleotides are TGTGCCAGCAGCTTAGCGAGTCCAGTCTATGGCTACACCTTC. Translation: CASSLASPVYGYTF. The full variable domain, with the rest looked up from reference TRBV7-9 and TRBJ1-2, is DTGVSQNPRHKITKRGQNVTFRCDPISEHNRLYWYRQTLGQGPEFLTYFQNEAQLEKSRLLSDRFSAERPKGSFSTLEIQRTEQGDSAMYLCASSLASPVYGYTFGSGTRLTVV.

V gene TRBV24-1 combines with J gene TRBJ2-1, with 9 bases that match TRBD2. After removal of 2 bases from V and 5 bases from J, the junction contained 6 bases not matched to a gene. Germline lookup yields CDR1 KGHDR and CDR2 SFDVKD. The CDR3 loop spans 16 amino acids. CDR3 nucleotide sequence: TGTGCCACCAGTGATTACTCTAGCGGGGCCAACAATGAGCAGTTCTTC. Translation gives CATSDYSSGANNEQFF.

The chain uses TRBV11-3 and TRBJ2-3; 12 nucleotides line up with TRBD2. Trimming at V came to 0 bases and at J to 4 bases, leaving 2 bases not matched to a gene. In germline, CDR1 is SGHNT, CDR2 YENEEA. This CDR3 comprises 16 residues. The CDR3 nucleotides are TGTGCCAGCAGCTTAGAACTAGCGGGAGGCGCAGATACGCAGTATTTT. Translating gives CASSLELAGGADTQYF.

The chain links TRBV7-8 to TRBJ2-2; no reliable D call. Trimming took off 6 bases at V and 4 bases at J, with 9 bases between the two ends. Germline CDR1 SGHVS, CDR2 FQNEAQ. This CDR3 spans 13 amino acids. CDR3 in DNA: TGTGCCAGCAGTCAGACTGGCACCGGGGAGCTGTTTTTT. It yields the protein CASSQTGTGELFF.

The rearrangement links TRBV7-9 to TRBJ2-3, with a weak D call TRBD2 (5 bases). CDR3 length: 15 residues. The germline gives CDR1 SEHNR, CDR2 FQNEAQ (reference sequence). The V end lost 6 bases, the J end lost 2 bases, and 15 bases lay between the germline ends. The CDR3 nucleotides are TGTGCCAGCAGTTGGGCTAGCTACAACACAGATACGCAGTATTTT. As protein: CASSWASYNTDTQYF.